This is a list of T cell receptor beta chains from one sample in a study of T cells in Graves' hyperthyroidism and ophthalmopathy. TCRdb used MiXCR to reprocess the multiplex PCR reads, holding one entry per CDR3 protein. Among 800,000 or so distinct CDR3 sequences listed, over 35% were seen once. Sequencing was performed on blood. These receptor sequences come from a man between 18 and 29 years old with Graves' hyperthyroidism. Both conserved end residues are part of each CDR3. The D gene is left open where the match is weak. Expanded clones are given a class, and other clones once, few, many or no size at all.

CDR3 protein	CDR3 DNA	clone size	D gene	V gene	J gene	CDR3 length
CASSPGPSTLLGGYTF	TGTGCCAGCAGTCCCGGCCCTTCTACCCTCTTAGGTGGCTACACCTTC	few	-	TRBV12-3/TRBV12-4	TRBJ1-2	16
CASSLPSQQGFGYEQYF	TGCGCCAGCAGCTTGCCCAGCCAACAGGGATTTGGCTACGAGCAGTACTTC	-	-	TRBV5-1	TRBJ2-7	17
CASSPRSWDGYTF	TGTGCCAGCAGTCCCCGGTCCTGGGATGGCTACACCTTC	few	-	TRBV2	TRBJ1-2	13
CASSFGARGLLNTEAFF	TGTGCCAGCAGTTTCGGTGCGAGGGGGCTACTGAACACTGAAGCTTTCTTT	few	TRBD1	TRBV5-5	TRBJ1-1	17
CSVEKGTGYETQYF	TGCAGCGTTGAAAAGGGGACAGGGTACGAGACCCAGTACTTC	many	TRBD1	TRBV29-1	TRBJ2-5	14
CASSYTSNTGELFF	TGTGCCAGCAGTTACACTTCGAACACCGGGGAGCTGTTTTTT	-	-	TRBV10-3	TRBJ2-2	14
CASSHGLVYEQYF	TGCGCCAGCAGCCACGGACTCGTCTACGAGCAGTACTTC	few	-	TRBV4-1	TRBJ2-7	13
CASSHGTGGTEAFF	TGTGCCAGCAGCCACGGGACAGGGGGAACTGAAGCTTTCTTT	-	TRBD1	TRBV3-1	TRBJ1-1	14
CASSQVRMYEQYF	TGCGCCAGCAGCCAAGTCAGGATGTACGAGCAGTACTTC	few	-	TRBV4-1	TRBJ2-7	13
CASSYSEATNEKLFF	TGTGCCAGCAGTTACTCGGAAGCAACTAATGAAAAACTGTTTTTT	few	-	TRBV6-5	TRBJ1-4	15
CASSPREGGTEAFF	TGTGCCAGTAGTCCCCGGGAGGGCGGGACTGAAGCTTTCTTT	many	-	TRBV19	TRBJ1-1	14
CATSRAVGFSAEAFF	TGTGCCACCAGCAGGGCAGTCGGATTTAGCGCTGAAGCTTTCTTT	few	-	TRBV15	TRBJ1-1	15
CASSLDRGQYGYTF	TGTGCCAGCAGCTTGGACAGGGGGCAGTATGGCTACACCTTC	-	TRBD1	TRBV7-9	TRBJ1-2	14
CASSHLGTEAFF	TGCGCCAGCAGCCATCTTGGTACTGAAGCTTTCTTT	few	-	TRBV4-1	TRBJ1-1	12
CASSPTWIEETQYF	TGTGCCAGCAGCCCCACATGGATCGAAGAGACCCAGTACTTC	-	-	TRBV11-2	TRBJ2-5	14
CSGGDYGYTF	TGCAGCGGGGGTGACTATGGCTACACCTTC	many	-	TRBV29-1	TRBJ1-2	10
CSVEEPYEETQYF	TGCAGCGTTGAGGAACCATACGAAGAGACCCAGTACTTC	-	-	TRBV29-1	TRBJ2-5	13
CASSPLERTGTTEAFF	TGTGCCAGCAGCCCATTAGAAAGAACAGGGACCACTGAAGCTTTCTTT	-	-	TRBV7-3	TRBJ1-1	16
CATNGKGQYF	TGTGCCACCAATGGCAAGGGGCAGTACTTC	once	-	TRBV24-1	TRBJ2-7	10
CAISEFVDYGYTF	TGTGCCATCAGTGAGTTTGTAGACTATGGCTACACCTTC	many	-	TRBV10-3	TRBJ1-2	13
CSVEWDSTDTQYF	TGCAGCGTTGAATGGGACAGCACAGATACGCAGTATTTT	few	-	TRBV29-1	TRBJ2-3	13
CASSFPGQGDEKLFF	TGTGCCAGCAGCTTTCCGGGACAGGGGGATGAAAAACTGTTTTTT	many	TRBD1	TRBV7-2	TRBJ1-4	15
CASSWNRQAATNEKLFF	TGTGCCAGCAGTTGGAATAGACAGGCGGCAACTAATGAAAAACTGTTTTTT	-	-	TRBV6-5	TRBJ1-4	17
CASSSYGYTF	TGTGCCAGCAGTTCCTATGGCTACACCTTC	many	-	TRBV9	TRBJ1-2	10
CARAGNTEAFF	TGTGCCAGGGCCGGGAACACTGAAGCTTTCTTT	many	-	TRBV2	TRBJ1-1	11
CASSLGPVGSGNTIYF	TGTGCTAGCAGCTTAGGGCCCGTCGGGTCTGGAAACACCATATATTTT	few	-	TRBV7-7	TRBJ1-3	16
CTSSSRGVGTEAFF	TGCACCAGCAGCTCCAGGGGGGTGGGCACTGAAGCTTTCTTT	-	TRBD1	TRBV5-1	TRBJ1-1	14
CSASSKETQYF	TGCAGTGCTAGCAGTAAAGAGACCCAGTACTTC	few	-	TRBV20-1	TRBJ2-5	11
CASSDPGVETQYF	TGTGCCAGCAGTGACCCGGGAGTGGAGACCCAGTACTTC	-	-	TRBV2	TRBJ2-5	13
CASSQGGTPGAGELFF	TGCGCCAGCAGCCAAGGCGGGACTCCGGGGGCGGGGGAGCTGTTTTTT	-	-	TRBV4-1	TRBJ2-2	16
CASSTSPGQDLYSNQPQHF	TGTGCCAGTAGTACTTCTCCGGGACAGGACCTGTATAGCAATCAGCCCCAGCATTTT	-	TRBD1	TRBV19	TRBJ1-5	19
CASSARTGDNSPLHF	TGTGCCAGCAGTGCTAGGACAGGGGACAATTCACCCCTCCACTTT	few	TRBD1	TRBV2	TRBJ1-6	15
CAAGANSYEQYF	TGTGCAGCAGGGGCCAACTCCTACGAGCAGTACTTC	few	-	TRBV6-6	TRBJ2-7	12
CASSSSMEKLFF	TGTGCCAGCAGCTCCTCCATGGAAAAACTGTTTTTT	few	-	TRBV25-1	TRBJ1-4	12
CASSPSKGEGRGYTF	TGTGCCAGCAGCCCCTCGAAGGGGGAGGGTAGAGGCTACACCTTC	-	-	TRBV7-3	TRBJ1-2	15
CASSAGSEKLFF	TGTGCCAGCAGTGCAGGGTCGGAAAAACTGTTTTTT	-	-	TRBV9	TRBJ1-4	12
CASSLSSGPPWQDYEQYF	TGTGCCAGCAGCTTATCTAGCGGGCCCCCCTGGCAAGACTACGAGCAGTACTTC	few	TRBD2	TRBV7-9	TRBJ2-7	18
CSARDWGQETQYF	TGCAGTGCTAGAGACTGGGGGCAGGAGACCCAGTACTTC	many	-	TRBV20-1	TRBJ2-5	13
CASSHGQGDLYEQYF	TGTGCCAGCAGCCATGGACAGGGGGACCTCTACGAGCAGTACTTC	many	TRBD1	TRBV7-9	TRBJ2-7	15
CASSLSLTGNYEQYF	TGTGCCAGCAGCCTTAGCCTGACAGGGAACTACGAGCAGTACTTC	few	TRBD1	TRBV5-6	TRBJ2-7	15
CSVLDGEGYGYTF	TGCAGCGTATTGGACGGGGAGGGCTATGGCTACACCTTC	-	-	TRBV29-1	TRBJ1-2	13
CASSIQGPSYEQYF	TGTGCCAGTAGTATACAGGGGCCCTCCTACGAGCAGTACTTC	-	-	TRBV19	TRBJ2-7	14
CASSPPQGAVTEAFF	TGTGCCAGCAGCCCTCCACAGGGGGCCGTGACTGAAGCTTTCTTT	few	TRBD1	TRBV7-9	TRBJ1-1	15
CASSLSNPHAYTGELFF	TGTGCCAGCAGCTTATCAAACCCACACGCCTACACCGGGGAGCTGTTTTTT	few	-	TRBV7-9	TRBJ2-2	17
CASSQEGRGSPLHF	TGCGCCAGCAGCCAAGAGGGGAGAGGCTCACCCCTCCACTTT	-	-	TRBV4-3	TRBJ1-6	14
CASSSGQTEWSPLHF	TGTGCCAGCAGTTCCGGACAGACGGAGTGGTCACCCCTCCACTTT	few	-	TRBV6-5	TRBJ1-6	15
CASSVGGGSTEAFF	TGTGCCAGCAGCGTAGGCGGGGGAAGCACTGAAGCTTTCTTT	many	-	TRBV9	TRBJ1-1	14
CASSLSTGRSQETQYF	TGTGCCAGCAGCTTGTCTACGGGACGATCCCAAGAGACCCAGTACTTC	-	-	TRBV7-9	TRBJ2-5	16
CASSRDRRGSPLHF	TGTGCCAGCAGCCGGGACCGGAGGGGGTCACCCCTCCACTTT	many	-	TRBV7-2	TRBJ1-6	14
CASSSQPDSPIDGYTF	TGCGCCAGCAGCTCCCAACCGGACAGCCCTATTGATGGCTACACCTTC	-	-	TRBV5-1	TRBJ1-2	16
CASSFRDGGLFF	TGTGCCAGCAGCTTTCGAGACGGGGGGCTGTTTTTT	-	-	TRBV13	TRBJ2-2	12
CSVDDSAEAFF	TGCAGCGTTGATGACAGCGCTGAAGCTTTCTTT	many	-	TRBV29-1	TRBJ1-1	11